This TCR beta chain was sequenced during a study of long-term antiretroviral therapy in people with HIV. Assay version v3.0 of immunoSEQ was used, and it was run at survey level. Profiling relied on immunoSEQ multiplex PCR, and the TCRdb table lists in-frame clones only, not all of them. The top ten hold around 6% of the sample, which has 29,000 or so clones, about 93% seen once. The starting material was unsorted PBMCs, obtained approximately 6.5 years after starting antiretroviral therapy. The clonotype originates from a woman aged 40 to 55 with HIV.

The CDR3 loop is CASSLRTAGANVLTF. CDR3 DNA: TGTGCCAGCAGCCTCCGGACAGCTGGGGCCAACGTCCTGACTTTC. This sequence joins TRBV9 and TRBJ2-6; perhaps TRBD1 as D (6 bases). Trimming took 4 bases from V and 2 from J, leaving 10 bases between them. From germline, CDR1 is SGDLS and CDR2 YYNGEE. The CDR3 has 15 amino acids.